The clone carrying this TCR beta chain was detected only a few times. Antigen: not known. Deep-level settings were used for running the assay. This table comes from immunoSEQ multiplex PCR, and its TCRdb copy is limited to in-frame clones, with some not included. The sample has approximately 980,000 clones, 70% to 85% seen once. These data originate in a study of shared clonotypes between healthy human individuals. Study conclusions and caveats: Large sequencing depth failed to make sorted-subset sequencing complete, rarefaction showed. Naive subsets generally had larger estimated richness than memory subsets.

CDR3 length: 16 residues. V lost 1 base, J lost 5 bases, and 15 bases lay in between. Germline V gives CDR1 SNHLY, CDR2 FYNNEI. This chain connects TRBV2 to TRBJ1-5; D gene ambiguous. The source is a man younger than 30 in good health. Specimen: memory CD4+ T cells sorted from blood. Subset defined: CD45RA-negative fraction. CDR3 in amino acids: CASSEEVRAADQPQHF. The CDR3 DNA is TGTGCCAGCAGTGAAGAGGTGAGGGCAGCTGATCAGCCCCAGCATTTT. The whole variable domain, remainder taken from reference TRBV2 and TRBJ1-5, is EPEVTQTPSHQVTQMGQEVILRCVPISNHLYFYWYRQILGQKVEFLVSFYNNEISEKSEIFDDQFSVERPDGSNFTLKIRSTKLEDSAMYFCASSEEVRAADQPQHFGDGTRLSIL.